Sequencing of this T cell receptor beta chain was carried out in a study of T cells in women clearing cervical HPV infection listed by TCRdb under 2018. With respect to the entire study: The cases were 25 to 30 women with histologically confirmed HPV16-related CIN3 or worse, and 2 of those women had invasive cancers. Five blinded duplicates per group were added as quality controls, giving some 60 samples: around 50 participants and ten or so replicates. Blood from cases was collected at the visit where the lesion was first found, while blood from controls was collected once the infection could no longer be detected. Median age was roughly 33 years in cases versus around 40 in controls, and baseline characteristics did not differ significantly. Controls were more than 20 women whose single incident HPV16 infection cleared within 12 months without precancer or cancer developing. Cases and controls were matched on age within five years and on year of sample collection. An exploratory proof-of-principle case-control study, nested within the Guanacaste HPV Natural History Study in Costa Rica, was conducted to compare TCR repertoires across cervical HPV16 outcomes. Among cases, blood sampling occurred a median of about 160 days after lesion detection, with an interquartile range of about 85 to 210 days. The parent cohort enrolled 9,500 to 12,000 women aged 18 or older in Guanacaste, Costa Rica, in about 1993 to 1994 and followed the women for around 7 years. Since only a few of the women had HLA typing available, the possibility that HLA type was acting as a confounder could not be ruled out.

TCR beta CDR3 regions were amplified by multiplex PCR from an average of roughly 1.3 ug genomic DNA per sample using the immunoSEQ assay. Primer bias was corrected in the assay by using a complete synthetic TCR repertoire to establish an amplification baseline. Amplicons were sequenced on the Illumina platform. The published analysis was carried out like this. Error correction of the sequences involved clustering with frequency ratios plus a modified nearest-neighbor algorithm, after which the sequences were analyzed in the immunoSEQ Analyzer using IMGT gene definitions. TCR richness and evenness were averaged over 20 rarefaction repeats at each rarefaction depth, excluding samples with fewer sequences than the depth. Wilcoxon rank sum tests with FDR correction were used to compare V, D and J gene relative abundances between the groups. For the blinded duplicates, the intraclass correlation was 95% to 97% for TCR richness and averaged about 81% across about 70 gene segments. What TCRdb holds here is the immuneACCESS table cut down to in-frame rearrangements. Part of the clones is not present; checked against another copy, under half of the missing clones reflect an unresolved V gene, and the others are unexplained. The DNA gave D and trimming, while V, J and clone size come from that table. The sample's table lists a count of under 45,000 clones. The ten largest clones capture about 1.5% of the sample.

Every participant had a single incident cervical HPV16 infection, and prevalent HPV16 infections were excluded. Cervical HPV DNA was detected by MY09/MY11 PCR, and genotyping was performed by dot-blot hybridization. Roughly 15 mL of heparinized blood was centrifuged, after which the buffy coat was aliquoted, frozen at -30 degrees C, and then stored at -80 degrees C. Genomic DNA was extracted from buffy coat specimens using QIAGEN kits. CDR3 length: 16 amino acids, cysteine to phenylalanine. Part of the CDR3 DNA is given, 39 bases translated from base 1. As encoded in the germline V gene (reference sequence), CDR1 is DFQATT while CDR2 is SNEGSKA. At the junction V is shortened by 5 bases and J by 2 bases, with 18 bases in between. General findings and caveats noted by the study authors: TCR repertoire richness was significantly higher in CIN3+ cases than in controls across sequencing depths, while evenness did not differ. By combining richness with V gene abundances, random forest classifiers separated cases from controls with an estimated AUC of 0.83. Whether associations preceded infection or resulted from infection could not be shown with the cross-sectional design, and effector/memory subsets and HPV-specific T cells were not isolated. Lower TRBV6-7 relative abundance was observed in cases than in controls (around 0.1% versus 0.15%; Bonferroni P = 0.0008). Because T-cell numbers per sample were unknown, differences in richness could reflect varying T-cell content rather than repertoire biology.

Of note for this clone: This clone's antigen is unknown. The read comes to an end 3 residues before the CDR3 does, leaving the germline J gene to fill in the end.

Sequencing was carried out using blood buffy coat. The chain links TRBV20-1 with TRBJ2-2; tentative D gene TRBD2, with 6 bases matching. The clonotype comes from a woman aged 18 to 75 with a cervical HPV16 infection that either progressed to CIN3+ or cleared (not recorded which). The CDR3 has the sequence CSAQRAERLNTGELFF. Partial CDR3 DNA: TGCAGTGCTCAGCGGGCCGAGCGCCTTAACACCGGGGAG.